These 15 T cell receptor beta chains were sequenced from one sample in a study of HIV-infected patients and healthy controls. Follow-up blood was drawn about 14 weeks, roughly three months, after antiretroviral therapy began. The repertoire came from unfractionated whole blood and reflected all unsorted peripheral T cells. Around 450 ng RNA was reverse transcribed with alpha and beta constant-region primers. Alpha and beta chain libraries were made separately by chain-specific third strand synthesis with multiplexing indices. In TCRdb, the 5' RACE reads were re-called with MiXCR into one record per CDR3 protein. This table holds roughly 8,000 distinct CDR3 sequences, around 6.7% found once. The specimen comprised blood, sampled during antiretroviral therapy. These TCRs come from an adult with HIV infection.

There are many counts of this clonotype. Because this beta chain is a stray read in a library intended to capture alpha chains, its abundance should not be given much weight. This chain uses TRBV20-1 with TRBJ2-1, with 12 bases lining up with TRBD2. Germline assignment: CDR1 DFQATT and CDR2 SNEGSKA (reference sequence). The CDR3 has 14 residues. V dropped 5 bases and J dropped 5; count of bases not matched to a gene: 4. CDR3 residues: CSARRTSGDNEQFF. The CDR3, as DNA: TGCAGTGCTCGCCGGACTAGCGGGGACAATGAGCAGTTCTTC.

At least ten counts were recorded for this clonotype. This beta chain is a stray read from a library made for alpha chains; its abundance is not meaningful. The gene calls are TRBV10-3 and TRBJ2-7, with D perhaps matching TRBD2 (5 bases). Germline V CDR1 and CDR2: ENHRY, SYGVKD. The CDR3 runs to 17 residues. Trimming stripped 1 base from V and 5 bases from J, with 21 bases between. The CDR3 loop is CAISEFPTGNPVHEQYF. In nucleotides, the CDR3 is TGTGCCATCAGTGAGTTTCCGACCGGGAATCCGGTGCACGAGCAGTACTTC.

This clonotype was seen repeatedly, ten times or more. Being off target in a library aimed at alpha chains, this beta chain has a size of little meaning. The rearrangement joins TRBV12-5 to TRBJ2-1; 11 nucleotides match TRBD2. The length of the CDR3 is 14 residues. Trimming took 5 bases from V and 4 from J; bases not matched to a gene: 1. In germline, CDR1 is LGHNT, CDR2 FRNRAP. The CDR3 sequence: CASGTSGSYNEQFF. The CDR3 bases are TGTGCTAGTGGTACTAGCGGGAGTTACAATGAGCAGTTCTTC.

Remarks on this clonotype: Being off target in a library aimed at alpha chains, this beta chain has a size of little meaning. CDR3 nucleotides: TGCGCCAGCAGCTTCAGTACCGCTGAGCAGTTCTTC. Encoded protein: CASSFSTAEQFF. This sequence joins TRBV5-1 and TRBJ2-1; no clear D. The germline gives CDR1 SGHRS, CDR2 YFSETQ. The CDR3 loop spans 12 amino acids. The V end lost 2 bases, the J end lost 9 bases, and 9 bases lay between the germline ends.

This clonotype was seen repeatedly, ten times or more. This beta chain turned up in a library designed for alpha chains; as an off-target read, its abundance says little. This chain joins TRBV19 and TRBJ2-1, with 7 bases matching TRBD1. V shed 0 bases and J 0 bases; nucleotides not matched to a gene: 11. The CDR3 loop spans 19 amino acids. CDR1 LNHDA and CDR2 SQIVND come from the germline V gene (reference sequence). The CDR3 DNA reads TGTGCCAGTAGTATAGAACTTATTCCAGGGGGTCTCTCCTACAATGAGCAGTTCTTC. Translating gives CASSIELIPGGLSYNEQFF. Drawing the rest from reference TRBV19 and TRBJ2-1, the complete variable domain is DGGITQSPKYLFRKEGQNVTLSCEQNLNHDAMYWYRQDPGQGLRLIYYSQIVNDFQKGDIAEGYSVSREKKESFPLTVTSAQKNPTAFYLCASSIELIPGGLSYNEQFFGPGTRLTVL.

This clonotype was observed many times. The library was designed around alpha chains, so this beta chain is a stray read whose abundance carries little weight. V and J are TRBV15 and TRBJ1-1, with D unclear. CDR1 is LNHNV and CDR2 is YYDKDF in the germline V gene (reference sequence). V lost 8 bases to trimming and J lost 1 base, with 11 bases between them. The CDR3 is 13 amino acids. CDR3 protein: CATHPTPNTEAFF. The CDR3 nucleotides read TGTGCCACCCACCCCACCCCGAACACTGAAGCTTTCTTT.

A note on this clonotype: As an off-target read in a library built for alpha chains, this beta chain has a frequency of little significance. The chain joins TRBV28 to TRBJ2-7; D unclear. V was clipped by 3 bases and J by 3 bases, with 6 bases between them. CDR1 MDHEN and CDR2 SYDVKM come from the germline V gene. This CDR3 has 12 amino acids. The CDR3 bases are TGTGCCAGCAGTTTCGCAGGCTACGAGCAGTACTTC. Its protein product is CASSFAGYEQYF.

This clonotype has at least ten counts. Being off target in a library aimed at alpha chains, this beta chain has a size of little meaning. J is TRBJ2-3 and V is TRBV9; D gene unclear. The CDR3 has 17 amino acids. Trimming stripped 4 bases from V and 1 base from J, with 19 bases between. Germline V gene data show CDR1 as SGDLS and CDR2 as YYNGEE. The CDR3 DNA reads as TGTGCCAGCAGCCCAGTAGGTAGGGCCGTCCGCACAGATACGCAGTATTTT. Encoded protein: CASSPVGRAVRTDTQYF.

This clonotype was seen many times. With the library built for alpha chains, this beta chain is off target and its frequency is not meaningful. V and J are TRBV7-6 and TRBJ2-7, with a weak D call TRBD2 (6 bases). Trimming pared 6 bases from V and 4 bases from J, leaving 19 bases between. The CDR3 is 15 amino acids. Germline V gene data show CDR1 as SGHVS and CDR2 as FNYEAQ. This chain's CDR3 is CASSPAAGTGYEQYF. The CDR3 region has the DNA TGTGCCAGCAGTCCAGCGGCGGGGACCGGTTACGAGCAGTACTTC. The entire variable domain, with the rest obtained from reference TRBV7-6 and TRBJ2-7, is as follows: GAGVSQSPRYKVTKRGQDVALRCDPISGHVSLYWYRQALGQGPEFLTYFNYEAQQDKSGLPNDRFSAERPEGSISTLTIQRTEQRDSAMYRCASSPAAGTGYEQYFGPGTRLTVT.

In its sample, this clonotype is medium-sized (0.01 to 0.1%). The library was designed around alpha chains, so this beta chain is a stray read whose abundance carries little weight. This chain links TRBV6-1 with TRBJ2-3; D is undetermined. Trimming took off 4 bases at V and 7 bases at J, with 12 bases between the two ends. Per germline, CDR1 MNHNS and CDR2 SASEGT. There are 13 residues in the CDR3. The CDR3 region is CASSGKVYYTQYF. The CDR3 coding sequence is TGTGCCAGCAGTGGGAAGGTCTATTATACGCAGTATTTT.

In its sample, this clonotype ranks as medium-sized. This beta chain lies outside the target of a library built for alpha chains; its clone size means little. The rearrangement links TRBV28 to TRBJ2-5; D may match TRBD1 or TRBD2 (6 bases each). CDR3 length: 14 residues. Per germline, CDR1 MDHEN and CDR2 SYDVKM. V was cut by 2 bases and J by 3 bases, with 10 bases left in between. CDR3 region: CASSLAGGKETQYF. In nucleotides, the CDR3 is TGTGCCAGCAGTTTAGCCGGGGGCAAAGAGACCCAGTACTTC.

At least ten counts were recorded for this clonotype. The library was built for alpha chains, so this beta chain is an off-target read and its size means little. This chain links TRBV13 with TRBJ2-1; D is unclear. The CDR3 is 15 residues long. Looked up from germline, CDR1 is PRHDT and CDR2 is FYEKMQ (reference sequence). V dropped 4 bases and J dropped 7 bases, with 17 bases sitting between them. In DNA form, the CDR3 reads TGTGCCAGCAGCTCTCGGACGGAAGGGCTTAATGAGCAGTTCTTC. As protein: CASSSRTEGLNEQFF.

In this sample, this clonotype turned up many times. Since the library was made to target alpha chains, this beta chain is a stray read and its abundance is not meaningful. The chain employs TRBV6-1 and TRBJ2-2; perhaps TRBD2 as D (6 bases). Germline V CDR1 and CDR2: MNHNS, SASEGT. The CDR3 has 15 residues. V shed 2 bases and J shed 5 bases, with 12 bases lying between them. CDR3 sequence (DNA): TGTGCCAGCAGTGAACCGGGAGCGGTTACCGGGGAGCTGTTTTTT. It translates to CASSEPGAVTGELFF.

This clonotype has at least ten counts. This beta chain slipped into a library made for alpha chains as a stray read, so its size is not meaningful. The chain has TRBV5-1 and TRBJ2-3, with TRBD2 as a possible D gene (7 bases). The CDR3 has 16 residues. Trimming removed 3 bases from V and 1 base from J, with 15 bases in between. The germline V gene has CDR1 SGHRS and CDR2 YFSETQ. Here the CDR3 DNA reads TGCGCCAGCAGCTCAGGGGCGGGAGTGGGCACAGATACGCAGTATTTT. Protein product: CASSSGAGVGTDTQYF.

This clonotype was observed a few times. This beta chain slipped into a library made for alpha chains as a stray read, so its size is not meaningful. The J gene is TRBJ2-3, the V gene TRBV12-3 or TRBV12-4, with 9 bases identical to TRBD2. The CDR3 has 22 residues. With V trimmed by 3 bases and J by 5 bases, 27 bases remained unmatched. The CDR3 DNA reads as TGTGCCAGCAGTTTGGCCCGCGTTGGTTTCTTCGGTGAGGCGGGAGGGGAAGATACGCAGTATTTT. Its translation is CASSLARVGFFGEAGGEDTQYF.